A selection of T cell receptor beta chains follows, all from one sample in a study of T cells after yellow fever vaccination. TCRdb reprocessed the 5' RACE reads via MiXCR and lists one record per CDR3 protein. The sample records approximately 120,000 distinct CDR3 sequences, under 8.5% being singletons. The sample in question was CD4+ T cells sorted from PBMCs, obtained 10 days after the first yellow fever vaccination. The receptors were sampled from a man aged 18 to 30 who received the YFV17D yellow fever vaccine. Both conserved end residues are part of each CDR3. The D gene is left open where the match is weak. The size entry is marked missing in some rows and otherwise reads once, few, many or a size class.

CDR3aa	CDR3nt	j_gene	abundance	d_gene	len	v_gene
CASSQDGTGGVRDTQYF	TGCGCCAGCAGCCAAGATGGTACAGGGGGCGTCAGAGATACGCAGTATTTT	TRBJ2-3	.	TRBD1	17	TRBV4-3
CSATTGGGPQETQYF	TGCAGTGCTACAACGGGCGGGGGGCCCCAAGAGACCCAGTACTTC	TRBJ2-5	many	TRBD2	15	TRBV20-1
CASRTGNPGRELFF	TGTGCCAGCAGGACAGGGAATCCGGGCAGGGAGCTGTTTTTT	TRBJ2-2	many	TRBD1	14	TRBV7-2
CASSTLGQGNSPLHF	TGCGCCAGCAGCACATTAGGACAGGGGAATTCACCCCTCCACTTT	TRBJ1-6	many	TRBD1	15	TRBV5-1
CASSLGLASQETQYF	TGTGCCAGCAGTCTCGGACTAGCCTCCCAAGAGACCCAGTACTTC	TRBJ2-5	many	TRBD2	15	TRBV3-1
CASSLTGRRDTQYF	TGTGCCAGCAGCTTAACCGGACGGAGAGATACGCAGTATTTT	TRBJ2-3	.	.	14	TRBV7-3
CASSQDVVYEEETQYF	TGCGCCAGCAGCCAAGACGTCGTGTACGAGGAGGAGACCCAGTACTTC	TRBJ2-5	many	.	16	TRBV4-1
CASSLKGGSGYTF	TGCGCCAGCAGCTTGAAAGGGGGCTCTGGCTACACCTTC	TRBJ1-2	many	TRBD1	13	TRBV5-1
CASSATSTGGEKLFF	TGTGCCAGCAGTGCCACTTCGACCGGAGGGGAAAAACTGTTTTTT	TRBJ1-4	few	.	15	TRBV11-1
CASRRTGNSPLHF	TGTGCCAGCAGACGGACAGGAAATTCACCCCTCCACTTT	TRBJ1-6	few	TRBD1	13	TRBV6-5
CASSVVGSPLHF	TGTGCCAGCAGCGTAGTAGGTTCACCCCTCCACTTT	TRBJ1-6	many	.	12	TRBV9
CSARTLGQYYNSPLHF	TGCAGTGCTAGAACTCTCGGACAGTACTATAATTCACCCCTCCACTTT	TRBJ1-6	many	.	16	TRBV20-1
CASSPRGAADTQYF	TGTGCCAGCAGCCCGCGGGGGGCCGCAGATACGCAGTATTTT	TRBJ2-3	many	TRBD2	14	TRBV7-2
CASSYTSGMGYTF	TGTGCCAGCAGCTATACCTCAGGGATGGGCTACACCTTC	TRBJ1-2	many	.	13	TRBV12-3/TRBV12-4
CASSLVSSGQGNGNTIYF	TGCGCCAGCAGCTTGGTTTCTTCCGGACAGGGGAATGGAAACACCATATATTTT	TRBJ1-3	many	TRBD1	18	TRBV5-1
CASSLDVSAGTREFF	TGTGCCAGCAGCTTAGATGTGTCTGCAGGCACCAGGGAGTTCTTC	TRBJ2-1	many	.	15	TRBV7-9
CASSLQHGLSYEQYF	TGTGCCAGCAGCTTACAACACGGCCTGTCCTACGAGCAGTACTTC	TRBJ2-7	many	.	15	TRBV7-2
CASSVVGGLEDTQYF	TGTGCCAGCAGCGTAGTGGGGGGCCTCGAAGATACGCAGTATTTT	TRBJ2-3	many	.	15	TRBV9
CASSPGVGRGNQPQHF	TGCGCCAGCAGCCCAGGGGTAGGAAGAGGCAATCAGCCCCAGCATTTT	TRBJ1-5	many	.	16	TRBV4-1
CASSRRLAATDTQYF	TGTGCCAGCAGCCGCCGACTAGCGGCTACAGATACGCAGTATTTT	TRBJ2-3	many	TRBD2	15	TRBV7-6
CASSLDSGYGYTF	TGCGCCAGCAGCTTGGATTCGGGCTATGGCTACACCTTC	TRBJ1-2	few	.	13	TRBV5-1
CASSPPGQKNNEQFF	TGTGCCAGCTCACCACCGGGACAGAAAAACAATGAGCAGTTCTTC	TRBJ2-1	.	TRBD1	15	TRBV18
CASSQSGDGYTF	TGCGCCAGCAGCCAGTCGGGTGATGGCTACACCTTC	TRBJ1-2	many	.	12	TRBV4-3
CSVLPGGPTDTQYF	TGCAGCGTTCTCCCGGGGGGTCCGACAGATACGCAGTATTTT	TRBJ2-3	many	TRBD2	14	TRBV29-1
CASSQGLFQETQYF	TGTGCCAGTAGCCAGGGGCTTTTCCAAGAGACCCAGTACTTC	TRBJ2-5	.	.	14	TRBV19
CASSETTHEQYF	TGTGCCAGCAGTGAGACCACCCACGAGCAGTACTTC	TRBJ2-7	many	.	12	TRBV6-1